This T cell receptor beta chain was identified in a study of shared clonotypes between healthy human individuals. This CDR3 comprises 13 residues. Trimming stripped 3 bases from V and 4 bases from J, with 9 bases between. The V gene's germline CDR1 is KGHSH and CDR2 LQKENI. Concerning this clone: This specimen includes other DNA sequences encoding the same CDR3.

The repertoire was sequenced with immunoSEQ multiplex PCR; TCRdb's copy has only in-frame clones and lacks some. The table lists roughly 2,500,000 clones, over 85% of them singletons. V usage is TRBV18 and J usage is TRBJ2-5, with D possibly TRBD2 on 6 matching bases. The source of this sequence is a man between 18 and 29 years old in good health. Some clones in this sample may be carry-over from other donors' samples. The sample consisted of naive CD4+ T cells from PBMCs. Subset: CD45RA+ positively selected. In nucleotides, the CDR3 is TGTGCCAGCTCACCGGCGGGGCTAGAGACCCAGTACTTC. Its protein is CASSPAGLETQYF.